The 3 T cell receptor beta chains reported below all come from one sample, sequenced in a study of OX40 agonist ivuxolimab in advanced cancers. The table came from immunoSEQ multiplex PCR; TCRdb's copy has only in-frame clones and leaves some out. This sample yields roughly 70,000 clones, of which about 85% are seen a single time; 2% to 2.5% belongs to the top ten. Sequenced here: CD4+ or CD8+ T cells sorted from blood, sampled in a trial of the OX40 agonist ivuxolimab. The receptors stem from an adult with an advanced solid tumor such as melanoma, head and neck, liver or kidney cancer.

The chain links TRBV9 to TRBJ1-2, with D possibly being TRBD1 (6 bases). Between the trimmed V and J ends, which lost 0 bases and 8 bases, there was a span of 11 bases. The CDR3 is made up of 13 amino acids. Germline V gene lookup returns CDR1 SGDLS and CDR2 YYNGEE. CDR3: CASSVEQGDGYTF. The CDR3, as DNA: TGTGCCAGCAGCGTAGAACAGGGCGACGGCTACACCTTC.

A few counts support this clone. This chain connects TRBV4-1 to TRBJ1-5; D unresolved. The V end lost 0 bases, the J end lost 0 bases, and 18 bases lay between the germline ends. Germline CDR1 and CDR2: MGHRA and YSYEKL. There are 19 residues in the CDR3. CDR3 sequence reads: CASSQDALSTLYSNQPQHF. As DNA, the CDR3 is TGCGCCAGCAGCCAAGATGCCCTATCGACACTTTATAGCAATCAGCCCCAGCATTTT.

The chain has TRBV11-2 and TRBJ2-5; D might be TRBD2 (5 bases). The CDR3 contains 18 residues. V lost 0 bases to trimming and J lost 5 bases, with 22 bases between them. The germline gives CDR1 SGHAT, CDR2 FQNNGV. The CDR3 DNA is TGTGCCAGCAGCTTAGATATTGCTAGCAACCCCTCGGTGGAGACCCAGTACTTC. It codes for CASSLDIASNPSVETQYF.